The sequence of this T cell receptor (beta chain) was determined in a study of CD8 T cells in Susac syndrome. Random hexamers were used to reverse transcribe an amount of roughly 0.45 to 1 ug RNA. TCRdb redid the calling of the immunoSEQ multiplex PCR reads with MiXCR, one entry per CDR3 protein. Altogether 180,000 or so distinct CDR3 sequences are present, around 94% being singletons, with the ten largest covering around 0.15%. CDR1 and CDR2 (germline): SQVTM, ANQGSEA. There are 13 residues in the CDR3. V dropped 8 bases and J dropped 4; count of bases not matched to a gene: 5. The gene calls are TRBV29-1 and TRBJ2-1; 10 bases match TRBD2. The clonotype comes from a human donor in good health. The sample consisted of CD4+ T cells from PBMCs. The CDR3 coding sequence is TGCAGCTTTCGGACTAGCGGATACAATGAGCAGTTCTTC. Translation: CSFRTSGYNEQFF.